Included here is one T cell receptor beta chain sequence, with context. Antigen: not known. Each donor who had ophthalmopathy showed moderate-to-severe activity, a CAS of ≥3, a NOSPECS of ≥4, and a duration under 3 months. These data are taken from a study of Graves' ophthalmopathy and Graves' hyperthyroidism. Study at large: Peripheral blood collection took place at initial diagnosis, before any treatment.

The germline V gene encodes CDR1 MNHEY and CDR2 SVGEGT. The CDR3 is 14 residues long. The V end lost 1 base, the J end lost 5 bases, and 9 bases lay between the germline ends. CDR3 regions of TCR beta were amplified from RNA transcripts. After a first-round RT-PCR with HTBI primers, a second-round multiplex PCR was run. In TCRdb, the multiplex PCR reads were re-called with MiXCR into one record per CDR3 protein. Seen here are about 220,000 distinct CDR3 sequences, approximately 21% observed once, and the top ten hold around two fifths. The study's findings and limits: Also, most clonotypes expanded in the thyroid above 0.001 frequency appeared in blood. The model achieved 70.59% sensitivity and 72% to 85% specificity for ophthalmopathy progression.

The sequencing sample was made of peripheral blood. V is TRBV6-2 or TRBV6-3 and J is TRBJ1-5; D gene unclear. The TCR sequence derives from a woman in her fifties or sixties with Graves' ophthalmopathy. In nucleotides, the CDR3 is TGTGCCAGCAGTTACTTCGGGGAACATCAGCCCCAGCATTTT. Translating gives CASSYFGEHQPQHF.